A single sample is the source of the 26 T cell receptor beta chains below, sequenced in a study of PD-L1 blockade in urothelial cancer. Profiled with immunoSEQ multiplex PCR; TCRdb holds only in-frame clones, not every one. The repertoire holds tens of thousands of clones, approximately 78% seen once, with 8.8% in the top ten. The sample's time point: peripheral blood 6 weeks after treatment start. The source was PBMCs, collected around atezolizumab (anti-PD-L1) treatment. The receptors were sampled from a man between 65 and 85 years old with urothelial cancer.

The V call is TRBV6-6, the J call TRBJ2-3; D might be TRBD2 (6 bases). From germline, CDR1 is MNHNY and CDR2 SVGAGI (reference sequence). CDR3 length: 16 residues. V lost 0 bases and J 3 bases, leaving 13 bases between the germline ends. The CDR3 sequence is CASSYSAGSETDTQYF. The CDR3 region has the DNA TGTGCCAGCAGTTACTCGGCCGGGAGTGAGACAGATACGCAGTATTTT.

The gene calls are TRBV5-4 and TRBJ2-3; TRBD1 matches at 11 bases. V gave up 3 bases and J gave up 4 bases; unmatched junction bases: 13. The CDR3 extends over 18 amino acids. The V gene's germline CDR1 is SGHNT and CDR2 YYREEE (reference sequence). Here the CDR3 DNA reads TGTGCCAGCAGCTCCGACTTGGGGACAGGGGGTTTGCCAGATACGCAGTATTTT. Its protein product is CASSSDLGTGGLPDTQYF.

The CDR3 is CASSDSGGGWDEQYF. CDR3 DNA: TGTGCCAGTAGTGATAGCGGCGGAGGATGGGACGAGCAGTACTTC. V is TRBV19 and J is TRBJ2-7; D is possibly TRBD2 (6 bases). Trimming took off 5 bases at V and 5 bases at J, with 19 bases between the two ends. Germline CDR1 LNHDA, CDR2 SQIVND (reference sequence). The CDR3 consists of 15 residues.

The chain recombines TRBV5-1 with TRBJ1-5; no definite D call. The ends were cut back, 0 bases at V and 7 bases at J, with 11 bases in the middle. The CDR3 loop spans 14 amino acids. Germline values: CDR1 SGHRS, CDR2 YFSETQ. In nucleotides, the CDR3 is TGCGCCAGCAGCTTGGGGAGGGAAGGGCAGCCCCAGCATTTT. Translated, it gives CASSLGREGQPQHF.

This rearrangement joins TRBV6-1 to TRBJ1-1; D gene uncertain. The V gene lost 0 bases and the J gene lost 0 bases, with 5 bases spanning the gap. The CDR3 contains 14 residues. Per the germline V gene, CDR1 is MNHNS and CDR2 is SASEGT. CDR3 loop: CASSEAEVNTEAFF. Written as DNA, the CDR3 is TGTGCCAGCAGTGAAGCTGAGGTGAACACTGAAGCTTTCTTT.

The chain has TRBV7-2 and TRBJ2-3; 11 positions agree with TRBD2. The CDR3 has 18 amino acids. V shed 1 base, J shed 5 bases, and the junction held 11 bases outside the gene matches. Germline CDR1 reads SGHTA; CDR2 reads FQGNSA. The CDR3 DNA reads as TGTGCCAGCAGCTTAGAAGCGACTAGCGGGGCAGGGCGAGATACGCAGTATTTT. Translation: CASSLEATSGAGRDTQYF. The full variable domain, with the rest looked up from reference TRBV7-2 and TRBJ2-3, is GAGVSQSPSNKVTEKGKDVELRCDPISGHTALYWYRQSLGQGLEFLIYFQGNSAPDKSGLPSDRFSAERTGGSVSTLTIQRTQQEDSAVYLCASSLEATSGAGRDTQYFGPGTRLTVL.

This chain's CDR3 is CASSLRQGWGEAFF. DNA of the CDR3: TGTGCCAGCAGTTTGAGACAGGGCTGGGGTGAAGCTTTCTTT. The chain links TRBV28 to TRBJ1-1; 7 bases fit TRBD1. Germline V gives CDR1 MDHEN, CDR2 SYDVKM. The CDR3 totals 14 residues. The V and J ends lost 3 bases and 7 bases, in that order; junction bases with no gene match: 8.

This sequence joins TRBV2 and TRBJ1-1; 9 nucleotides agree with TRBD1. The CDR3 contains 15 residues. CDR1 is SNHLY, CDR2 FYNNEI, per germline. V dropped 8 bases and J dropped 9; count of bases not matched to a gene: 16. The CDR3 sequence is CASGFDRDRVKKAFF. The CDR3 nucleotides are TGTGCCAGCGGGTTTGACCGGGACAGGGTGAAGAAAGCTTTCTTT.

The V and J genes are TRBV14 and TRBJ1-2; unclear D gene. CDR1 is SGHDN and CDR2 is FVKESK in the germline V gene. The CDR3 extends over 16 amino acids. The V end was cut by 1 base, the J end by 0 bases, with 12 bases between. CDR3 loop: CASSQVGRRSNYGYTF. CDR3 sequence (DNA): TGTGCCAGCAGCCAAGTTGGGCGAAGATCTAACTATGGCTACACCTTC.

V is TRBV9 and J is TRBJ2-7, with D possibly TRBD2 on 6 matching bases. This CDR3 comprises 17 residues. Trimming removed 4 bases at V and 3 bases at J, with 23 bases between. Germline V CDR1 and CDR2: SGDLS, YYNGEE. CDR3 sequence reads: CASSRGPEGANFYEQYF. The CDR3 nucleotides are TGTGCCAGCAGCCGAGGCCCGGAGGGAGCTAACTTCTACGAGCAGTACTTC.

The chain carries TRBV2 and TRBJ2-5; possible D gene TRBD2, 6 bases. With 6 bases removed from V and 1 base from J, the gap between germline ends came to 15 bases. The CDR3 runs to 15 residues. Per germline, CDR1 SNHLY and CDR2 FYNNEI. The CDR3 here is CASSPRTSSQETQYF. CDR3 nucleotide sequence: TGTGCCAGCAGCCCCCGCACTAGCAGCCAAGAGACCCAGTACTTC.

The rearrangement links TRBV5-1 to TRBJ1-2, with D perhaps TRBD1 (6 bases). This CDR3 has 14 residues. Trimming took off 4 bases at V and 4 bases at J, with 14 bases between the two ends. CDR1 SGHRS and CDR2 YFSETQ come from the germline V gene. This CDR3 reads CASSLTGFPYGYTF. CDR3 nucleotide sequence: TGCGCCAGCAGCCTTACAGGGTTCCCCTATGGCTACACCTTC.

The chain uses TRBV4-1 and TRBJ2-2; a weak D match, TRBD1 (6 bases). V was pared by 0 bases and J by 5 bases, with 16 bases between. Per the germline V gene, CDR1 is MGHRA and CDR2 is YSYEKL. The CDR3 loop spans 17 amino acids. This CDR3 reads CASSQDGPQGETGELFF. The CDR3 nucleotides are TGCGCCAGCAGCCAAGACGGGCCACAGGGAGAGACCGGGGAGCTGTTTTTT.

The chain has TRBV20-1 and TRBJ2-5; tentative D call: TRBD2 (5 bases). Germline V gene data show CDR1 as DFQATT and CDR2 as SNEGSKA (reference sequence). The ends were cut back, 6 bases at V and 10 bases at J, with 15 bases in the middle. This CDR3 spans 11 amino acids. For the CDR3, the DNA is TGCAGTGCGTACTCCTCCGGGAACCAGTACTTC. Translated: CSAYSSGNQYF.

The chain carries TRBV7-9 and TRBJ2-7, with D perhaps TRBD1 (5 bases). Trimming pared 4 bases from V and 7 bases from J, leaving 14 bases between. CDR1 SEHNR and CDR2 FQNEAQ come from the germline V gene (reference sequence). The length of the CDR3 is 13 residues. DNA for the CDR3: TGTGCCAGCAGCTCCTCGGAAGGGGTTGAGCAGTACTTC. This sequence encodes CASSSSEGVEQYF.

By sample fraction, this clone is medium-sized. One end of the junction is discordant with germline, which a read error may explain. The chain uses TRBV6-1 and TRBJ1-4; a weak D match, TRBD1 (5 bases). Looked up from germline, CDR1 is MNHNS and CDR2 is SASEGT. CDR3 length: 10 residues. The CDR3 region has the DNA TGTGCCAGCAGTGGGGTGACAGAAGATTTT. Its protein is CASSGVTEDF.

V usage is TRBV9 and J usage is TRBJ2-3; possibly TRBD2 for D (5 bases). Germline CDR1 and CDR2: SGDLS and YYNGEE. The CDR3 consists of 15 residues. Trimming shortened V by 6 bases and J by 0 bases, and 14 bases separated the two germline ends. CDR3 region: CASNRGGGSTDTQYF. The CDR3 DNA follows: TGTGCCAGCAACCGTGGAGGAGGAAGCACAGATACGCAGTATTTT.

The chain employs TRBV21-1 and TRBJ2-5; the D call TRBD1 from the table was never checked on the DNA. TRBV21-1 is a pseudogene locus. This CDR3 has 15 amino acids. CDR3 in DNA: TGTGCCAGCAGCAAATCCCAGACAGGGGGCGAGACCCAGTACTTC. As protein: CASSKSQTGGETQYF.

The chain combines TRBV7-3 with TRBJ1-2; 7 bases are a match to TRBD1. V lost 8 bases and J lost 4; bases outside the gene matches: 7. There are 13 residues in the CDR3. CDR1 is SGHTA, CDR2 FQGTGA, per germline. The CDR3 coding sequence is TGTGCCAGCGGAAGACCAGGGGGCTATGGCTACACCTTC. It is translated as CASGRPGGYGYTF.

This chain links TRBV28 with TRBJ2-3; 13 nucleotides agree with TRBD2. V shed 9 bases, J shed 2 bases, and the junction held 11 bases outside the gene matches. From germline, CDR1 is MDHEN and CDR2 SYDVKM. CDR3 size: 17 residues. The CDR3 DNA reads TGTGCCAGTAAACTAGCGGGAGGGAGAGGGAACACAGATACGCAGTATTTT. Translation gives CASKLAGGRGNTDTQYF.

This clone showed up just a few times. The chain uses TRBV10-2 and TRBJ2-1; TRBD2 matches 10 bases. J gave up 0 bases and V 4 bases, and 9 bases lay outside the gene matches. This CDR3 spans 18 amino acids. The germline CDR1 and CDR2 sequences are WSHSY and SAAADI. The CDR3 loop is CASSVQLAGTTSYNEQFF. In DNA, the CDR3 is TGCGCCAGCAGTGTTCAACTAGCGGGAACTACCTCCTACAATGAGCAGTTCTTC.

This chain joins TRBV5-1 and TRBJ2-5, with 9 nucleotides matching TRBD1. The CDR3 extends over 15 amino acids. Germline loops: CDR1 SGHRS, CDR2 YFSETQ. V gave up 4 bases and J gave up 4 bases; unmatched junction bases: 8. The DNA for the CDR3 is TGCGCCAGCAGCGAGGGACAGGGAGGGGGAGAGACCCAGTACTTC. The encoded protein is CASSEGQGGGETQYF.

The chain uses TRBV27 and TRBJ1-1, with D perhaps matching TRBD1 (5 bases). This CDR3 has 15 amino acids. V lost 6 bases and J lost 4, with 18 bases in between. Germline V gene sequence: CDR1 MNHEY, CDR2 SMNVEV (reference sequence). The CDR3, as DNA: TGTGCCAGCAGAGACGCCGGGGGGGGTTTCACTGAAGCTTTCTTT. Translation gives CASRDAGGGFTEAFF.

J is TRBJ1-2 and V is TRBV6-1; TRBD1 might be the D (5 bases). Germline loops: CDR1 MNHNS, CDR2 SASEGT. Trimming shortened V by 7 bases and J by 2 bases, and 14 bases separated the two germline ends. The CDR3 spans 14 residues. CDR3 sequence (DNA): TGTGCCAGCAACTTGGACACAACGAACTATGGCTACACCTTC. Protein: CASNLDTTNYGYTF.

V gene TRBV6-1 combines with J gene TRBJ2-7; 8 bases match TRBD1. This CDR3 comprises 14 residues. Germline V CDR1 and CDR2: MNHNS, SASEGT. V was pared by 7 bases and J by 1 base, with 6 bases of the junction left unmatched. The CDR3 bases are TGTGCCAGCACCCCGGGACAGGCGTCCTACGAGCAGTACTTC. It specifies CASTPGQASYEQYF.

This rearrangement joins TRBV9 to TRBJ1-1, with 7 nucleotides matching TRBD1. Germline trimming cut 2 bases from V and 5 bases from J; bases unmatched to any gene: 9. The CDR3 runs 15 residues. Per germline, CDR1 SGDLS and CDR2 YYNGEE. In DNA form, the CDR3 reads TGTGCCAGCAGCGTCCAGGGGGAGCTGGGGACTGAAGCTTTCTTT. The encoded protein is CASSVQGELGTEAFF.